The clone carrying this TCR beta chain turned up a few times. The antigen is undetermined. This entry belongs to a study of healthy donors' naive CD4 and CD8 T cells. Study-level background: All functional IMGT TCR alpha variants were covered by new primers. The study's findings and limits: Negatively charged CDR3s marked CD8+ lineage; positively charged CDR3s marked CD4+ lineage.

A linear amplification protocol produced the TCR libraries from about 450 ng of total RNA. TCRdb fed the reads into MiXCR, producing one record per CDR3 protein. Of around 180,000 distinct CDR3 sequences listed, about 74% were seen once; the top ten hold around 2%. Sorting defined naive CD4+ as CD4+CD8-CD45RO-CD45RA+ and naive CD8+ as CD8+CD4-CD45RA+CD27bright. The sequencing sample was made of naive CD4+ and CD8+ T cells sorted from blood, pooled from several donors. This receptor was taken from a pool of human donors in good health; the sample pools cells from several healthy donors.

CDR3 bases: TGTGCCAGCAGTTACTCCGTCGGGGTCACTGAAGCTTTCTTT. Protein sequence: CASSYSVGVTEAFF. The chain couples TRBV6-5 to TRBJ1-1; D unclear. Germline V gene lookup returns CDR1 MNHEY and CDR2 SVGAGI. CDR3 length: 14 amino acids. Trimming left V 0 bases short and J 4 bases short, with 9 bases between.